This T cell receptor beta chain was found in a study of beta chain features in type 1 diabetes (dated by TCRdb to the late 2010s). Notes on the research overall: No differences in mean age, gender distribution, total cell number or subset yield were found between patients and healthy donors. Across all samples, 107,917,701 sorted cells were examined, and cell number per subset correlated strongly with RNA yield. The study compared the TCRB repertoires of sorted circulating CD4+ T cell subsets in recently diagnosed type 1 diabetes patients with those in matched healthy donors. Regulatory and stem cell-like memory subsets were obtained from only 8 patients and roughly eight healthy donors, while naive and central memory subsets were obtained from all 30 or so donors.

Each donor gave one peripheral blood draw, averaging approximately 0.12 L, which was collected into heparinised tubes. Using a panel that included CD45RO, CCR7, CD25, CD127, CD95 and CD27, naive, central memory, regulatory and stem cell-like memory CD4+ T cells were sorted on a BD FACSAria II. Every sorted population had a purity above 95%. PBMCs were isolated immediately by Lymphoprep density gradient centrifugation and stained directly without culture. So that batch effects would be minimized, each experiment stained and sorted samples in pairs, pairing one healthy donor with one patient. Paper-wide results and their limitations: Shorter templates might have been favored by PCR, but patient and control samples were amplified and corrected together, so both groups would have been affected equally by any skew. A moderate but significant shortening of TCRB CDR3 length was observed in type 1 diabetes patients in all four CD4+ subsets. The naive, central memory and regulatory TCRB repertoires appeared to resemble one another more closely among patients than among healthy donors. HLA sub-analyses involved small numbers of individuals, so any influence of HLA type on TCRB rearrangement remained unresolved. Patients with type 1 diabetes made fewer insertions and deleted more nucleotides at VDJ recombination sites, implying thymic rearrangement abnormalities. Because cDNA was sequenced instead of genomic DNA, highly expressing activated cells could be over-represented, though the groups showed no difference in activation or CD3 levels.

The CDR3 runs 18 amino acids, cysteine and phenylalanine included. The DNA shown is the 54-base CDR3, in frame from base 1. The germline V gene (reference sequence) yields SGHNT for CDR1 and YYREEE for CDR2. V loses 4 bases at its end and J loses 0 bases; junction bases beyond the gene matches: 10. Notes on this clone: Its antigen remains unidentified. Base qualities are not recorded, but no much larger clone differs from it by a single base.

The High Capacity cDNA Reverse Transcription Kit was used to reverse transcribe all of the isolated RNA, meaning that expressed TCRB transcripts were what got sequenced. Naive, central memory and regulatory T cell samples underwent deep immunoSEQ sequencing, averaging around 3.6 million total reads per sample. After sorted cells were lysed in RLT buffer, RNA was extracted with DNase-treated RNeasy Micro or Mini kits, with the choice depending on cell number. To prevent cross-contamination, every cell subset was processed on its own, while patient and healthy donor samples were processed together. TCRB sequences were amplified from cDNA with the immunoSEQ multiplex PCR, producing 87-bp fragments spanning the CDR3 region. The amplicons were sequenced using the Illumina HiSeq platform. Regarding the original processing steps: Synthetic template baselines were used to correct PCR bias computationally, reads within Hamming distance 2 were collapsed together, and singletons that could not be merged were discarded. Reads were aligned against IMGT to assign V, D and J genes, CDR3 length and insertions or deletions at six rearrangement sites. Within each subset, clonotype counts were normalized to the number of sorted cells before true diversity and Gini coefficients were calculated with the tcR R package. The overlap coefficient, calculated on TCRB nucleotide sequences, was used to measure repertoire sharing. As a proxy for the pre-selection repertoire, out-of-frame TCRB sequences from naive cells were analyzed. TCRdb took over this immuneACCESS table, retaining in-frame rearrangements with V and J assigned. Such tables are incomplete; in checked studies, under half of the missing clones stem from an unresolved V gene, and the remainder is unexplained. That table is the source of V, J and clone size, and D and trimming were worked out from the DNA. Within this sample are about 250,000 clones, with 12% to 15% of them counted one time only. The ten largest clonotypes hold around 0.03% of the sample.

The sample comprised naive CD4+ T cells from blood. In the paper's terms, the cell subset or site label means: true naive CD4+ T cells. The TCR sequence derives from a woman aged 40 to 50 in good health. The chain uses TRBV5-4 and TRBJ1-1, and TRBD1 matches 12 of the central bases. The encoded CDR3 is CASSPSGTGGGLNTEAFF. The DNA sequence is TGTGCCAGCAGCCCGAGCGGGACAGGGGGCGGGCTGAACACTGAAGCTTTCTTT.